Detailed here is one TCR beta chain. Sequence at one end of the junction differs from germline and may be a read error. The entry originates in a study of blood T cell repertoires in COVID-19. Study in general: Donors in the United States, Italy and Spain gave samples during acute or convalescent COVID-19. PBMCs, B-cell-depleted T cells, or T cells were the source of the cDNA or gDNA that made up the material.

Per germline, CDR1 SEHNR and CDR2 FQNEAQ (reference sequence). The CDR3 totals 16 residues. As handled by the study authors: Nucleated cell number was recorded as an estimate derived from reference gene primer amplification. Generated by immunoSEQ multiplex PCR, the TCRdb table keeps only in-frame clones and is missing some. That table gives V, J and clone size, and the DNA gave D and trimming. Among under 95,000 clones listed, approximately 86% were seen once. Sample: peripheral blood. The receptor was isolated from a woman of 80 years or more with acute or convalescent COVID-19. V usage is TRBV7-9 and J usage is TRBJ1-3; 8 nucleotides match TRBD1. CDR3 in DNA: TGTGCCAGCAGCCTAGCGGGGACAGGCTCTGGAAACACCATATATTTT. It translates to CASSLAGTGSGNTIYF.